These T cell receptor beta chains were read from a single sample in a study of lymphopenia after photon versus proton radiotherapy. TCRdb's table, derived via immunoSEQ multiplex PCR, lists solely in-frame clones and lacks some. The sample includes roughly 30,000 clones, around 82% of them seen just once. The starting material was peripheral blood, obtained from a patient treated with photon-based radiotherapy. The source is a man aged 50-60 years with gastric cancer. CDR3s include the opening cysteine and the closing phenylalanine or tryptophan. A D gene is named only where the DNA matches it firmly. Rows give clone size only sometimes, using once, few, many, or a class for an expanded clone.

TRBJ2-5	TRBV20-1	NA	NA	CSAIFQETQYF	TGCAGTGCTATCTTCCAAGAGACCCAGTACTTC
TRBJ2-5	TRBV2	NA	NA	CASSEALRTVGTQYF	TGTGCCAGCAGTGAAGCGCTTCGGACTGTAGGGACCCAGTACTTC
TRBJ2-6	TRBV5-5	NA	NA	CASSSPGTSRGANVLTF	TGTGCCAGCAGCTCCCCCGGGACCTCCCGAGGGGCCAACGTCCTGACTTTC
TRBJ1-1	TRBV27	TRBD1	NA	CASSHGTANTEAFF	TGTGCCAGCAGTCACGGGACAGCAAACACTGAAGCTTTCTTT
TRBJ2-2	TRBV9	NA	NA	CASSVGPVGELFF	TGTGCCAGCAGCGTAGGACCGGTCGGGGAGCTGTTTTTT
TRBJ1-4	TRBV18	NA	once	CASSPWPRGEKLFF	TGTGCCAGCTCACCATGGCCCCGCGGAGAAAAACTGTTTTTT
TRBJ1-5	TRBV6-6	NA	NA	CASSHGSGSNQPQHF	TGTGCCAGCAGTCACGGATCGGGGAGCAATCAGCCCCAGCATTTT
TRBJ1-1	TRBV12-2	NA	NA	CASRFPRPGQEAFF	TGTGCAAGTCGCTTCCCCCGCCCGGGACAGGAAGCTTTCTTT
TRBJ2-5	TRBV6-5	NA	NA	CASSYGFRETQYF	TGTGCCAGCAGTTACGGGTTTAGGGAGACCCAGTACTTC
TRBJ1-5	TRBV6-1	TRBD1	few	CASSDTDRGVYQPQHF	TGTGCCAGCAGTGATACGGACAGGGGGGTTTATCAGCCCCAGCATTTT
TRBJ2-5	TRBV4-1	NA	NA	CASSAKETQYF	TGCGCCAGCAGCGCCAAAGAGACCCAGTACTTC